The rows below give T cell receptor beta chains drawn from one sample of a study of blood T cell repertoires in COVID-19. Profiled with immunoSEQ multiplex PCR; TCRdb holds only in-frame clones, not every one. The table shows under 300,000 clones, with roughly nine tenths occurring only once. Sequenced sample: peripheral blood. These receptors all come from a woman aged 30 to 39 with COVID-19, enrolled during active disease. The CDR3 runs from the conserved cysteine through the conserved F or W. Each record gives: V gene, J gene, clone size, D gene, CDR3 DNA, CDR3 protein. D genes are given only for firm matches. Clone size appears in some rows only: once, few, many, or a class for an expanded clone.

V gene: TRBV27; J gene: TRBJ2-6; clone size: -; D gene: TRBD2; CDR3 DNA: TGTGCCAGCAGCATAGGACTAGCGCACTCTGGGGCCAACGTCCTGACTTTC; CDR3 protein: CASSIGLAHSGANVLTF
V gene: TRBV5-1; J gene: TRBJ2-2; clone size: -; D gene: -; CDR3 DNA: TGCGCCAGCAGCTTGCGGTCCTCGGGGGAGCTGTTTTTT; CDR3 protein: CASSLRSSGELFF
V gene: TRBV15; J gene: TRBJ2-2; clone size: -; D gene: TRBD2; CDR3 DNA: TGTGCCACCAGCAGAGATCGGCTAGCGGCCGTCGCCGGGGAGCTGTTTTTT; CDR3 protein: CATSRDRLAAVAGELFF
V gene: TRBV13; J gene: TRBJ1-2; clone size: -; D gene: -; CDR3 DNA: TGTGCCAGCAGCTTAGGCCGGGGTGGCTACACCTTC; CDR3 protein: CASSLGRGGYTF
V gene: TRBV10-3; J gene: TRBJ1-1; clone size: once; D gene: TRBD1; CDR3 DNA: TGTGCCATCAGAGGGGACAGGGCGGGCACTGAAGCTTTCTTT; CDR3 protein: CAIRGDRAGTEAFF
V gene: TRBV11-2; J gene: TRBJ1-1; clone size: few; D gene: -; CDR3 DNA: TGTGCCAGCAGCAAAATCCCCACAGGGTCGGCTTTCTTT; CDR3 protein: CASSKIPTGSAFF
V gene: TRBV7-9; J gene: TRBJ2-1; clone size: -; D gene: TRBD1; CDR3 DNA: TGTGCCAGCAGAGGGGGCCATGAGCAGTTCTTC; CDR3 protein: CASRGGHEQFF
V gene: TRBV9; J gene: TRBJ2-7; clone size: once; D gene: TRBD2; CDR3 DNA: TGTGCCAGCAGTTCGGGTAGCGGGGGGATTTCCTACGAGCAGTACTTC; CDR3 protein: CASSSGSGGISYEQYF
V gene: TRBV2; J gene: TRBJ1-5; clone size: -; D gene: TRBD1; CDR3 DNA: TGTGCCAGCAGGGACACCCGGACAGGGGGAGGCAATCAGCCCCAGCATTTT; CDR3 protein: CASRDTRTGGGNQPQHF
V gene: TRBV13; J gene: TRBJ1-1; clone size: once; D gene: -; CDR3 DNA: TGTGCCAGCAGCTTAACAGGGTTGGTCGCTGAAGCTTTCTTT; CDR3 protein: CASSLTGLVAEAFF
V gene: TRBV5-1; J gene: TRBJ2-5; clone size: -; D gene: -; CDR3 DNA: TGCGCCAGCAGCTTGGCTCTCCAAGAGACCCAGTACTTC; CDR3 protein: CASSLALQETQYF
V gene: TRBV25-1; J gene: TRBJ1-1; clone size: -; D gene: TRBD1; CDR3 DNA: TGTGCCAGCAGTCCCCGACAGACAGGGGAGCCTGAAGCTTTCTTT; CDR3 protein: CASSPRQTGEPEAFF